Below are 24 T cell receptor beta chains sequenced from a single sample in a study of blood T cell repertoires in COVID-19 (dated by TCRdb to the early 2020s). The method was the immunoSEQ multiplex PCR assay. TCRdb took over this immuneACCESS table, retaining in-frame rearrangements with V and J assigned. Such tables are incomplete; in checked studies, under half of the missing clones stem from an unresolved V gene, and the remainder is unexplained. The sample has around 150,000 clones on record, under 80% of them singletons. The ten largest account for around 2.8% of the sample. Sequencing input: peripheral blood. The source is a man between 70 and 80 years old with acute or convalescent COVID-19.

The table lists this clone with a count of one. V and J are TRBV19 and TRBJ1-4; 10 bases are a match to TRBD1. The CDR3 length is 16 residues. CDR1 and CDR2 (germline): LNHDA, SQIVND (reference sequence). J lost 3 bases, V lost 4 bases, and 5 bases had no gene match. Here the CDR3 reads CASSTRQGAANEKLFF. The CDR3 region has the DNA TGTGCCAGTAGTACCAGACAGGGGGCAGCTAATGAAAAACTGTTTTTT. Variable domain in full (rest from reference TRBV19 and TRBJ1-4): DGGITQSPKYLFRKEGQNVTLSCEQNLNHDAMYWYRQDPGQGLRLIYYSQIVNDFQKGDIAEGYSVSREKKESFPLTVTSAQKNPTAFYLCASSTRQGAANEKLFFGSGTQLSVL.

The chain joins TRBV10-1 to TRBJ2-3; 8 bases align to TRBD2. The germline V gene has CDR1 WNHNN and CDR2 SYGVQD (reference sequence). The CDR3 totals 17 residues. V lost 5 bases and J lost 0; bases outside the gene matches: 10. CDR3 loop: CASSYGAGETSTDTQYF. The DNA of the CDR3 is TGCGCCAGCAGTTATGGAGCGGGGGAAACTAGCACAGATACGCAGTATTTT.

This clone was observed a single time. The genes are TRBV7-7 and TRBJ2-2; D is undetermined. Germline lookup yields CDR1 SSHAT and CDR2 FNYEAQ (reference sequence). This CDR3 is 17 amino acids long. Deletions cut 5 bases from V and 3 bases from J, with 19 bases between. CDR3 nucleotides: TGTGCCAGCAGCCCCTTTATATCTAGAACTCACACCGGGGAGCTGTTTTTT. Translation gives CASSPFISRTHTGELFF.

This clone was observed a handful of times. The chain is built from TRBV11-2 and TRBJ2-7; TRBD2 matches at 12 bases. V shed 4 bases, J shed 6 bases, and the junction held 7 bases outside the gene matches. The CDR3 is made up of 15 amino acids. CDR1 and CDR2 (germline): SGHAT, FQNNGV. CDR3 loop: CASSSRLAGVSEQYF. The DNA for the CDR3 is TGTGCCAGCAGCTCCCGACTAGCGGGAGTTTCCGAGCAGTACTTC. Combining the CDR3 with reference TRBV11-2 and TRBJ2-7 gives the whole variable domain EAGVAQSPRYKIIEKRQSVAFWCNPISGHATLYWYQQILGQGPKLLIQFQNNGVVDDSQLPKDRFSAERLKGVDSTLKIQPAKLEDSAVYLCASSSRLAGVSEQYFGPGTRLTVT.

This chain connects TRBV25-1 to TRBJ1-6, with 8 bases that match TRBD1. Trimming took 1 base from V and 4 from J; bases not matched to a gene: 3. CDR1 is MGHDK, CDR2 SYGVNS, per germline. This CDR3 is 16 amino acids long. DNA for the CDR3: TGTGCCAGCAGTGAATGGACAGGGACATATAATTCACCCCTCCACTTT. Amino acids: CASSEWTGTYNSPLHF.

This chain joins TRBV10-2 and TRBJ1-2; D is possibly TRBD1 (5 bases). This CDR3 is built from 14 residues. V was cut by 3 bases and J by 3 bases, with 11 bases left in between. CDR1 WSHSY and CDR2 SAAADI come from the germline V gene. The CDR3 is CASSDVDRDYGYTF. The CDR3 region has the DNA TGCGCCAGCAGTGACGTCGACAGAGACTATGGCTACACCTTC.

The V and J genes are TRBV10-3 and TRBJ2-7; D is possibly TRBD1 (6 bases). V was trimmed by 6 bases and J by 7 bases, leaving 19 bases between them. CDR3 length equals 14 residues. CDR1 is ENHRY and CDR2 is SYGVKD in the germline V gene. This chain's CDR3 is CAISPGQTKLEQYF. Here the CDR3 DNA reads TGTGCCATCAGCCCGGGACAAACTAAACTGGAGCAGTACTTC.

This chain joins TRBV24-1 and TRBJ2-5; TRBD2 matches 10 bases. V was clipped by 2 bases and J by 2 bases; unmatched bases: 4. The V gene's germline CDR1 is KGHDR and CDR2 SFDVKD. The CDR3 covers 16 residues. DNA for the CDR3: TGTGCCACCAGTGATTCCTTAGCGGGGGGACAAGAGACCCAGTACTTC. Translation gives CATSDSLAGGQETQYF.

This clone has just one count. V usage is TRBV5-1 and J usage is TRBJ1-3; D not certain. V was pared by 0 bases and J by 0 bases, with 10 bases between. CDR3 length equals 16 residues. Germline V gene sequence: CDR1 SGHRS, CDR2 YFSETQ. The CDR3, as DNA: TGCGCCAGCAGCTTGGAGCCGGGAATCTCTGGAAACACCATATATTTT. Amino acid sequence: CASSLEPGISGNTIYF.

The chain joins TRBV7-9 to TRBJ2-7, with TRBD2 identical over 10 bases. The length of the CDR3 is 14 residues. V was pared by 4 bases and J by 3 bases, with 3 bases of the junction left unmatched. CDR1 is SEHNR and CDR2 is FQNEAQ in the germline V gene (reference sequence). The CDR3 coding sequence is TGTGCCAGCAGCTCTAGCGGGAGTCTCTACGAGCAGTACTTC. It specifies CASSSSGSLYEQYF.

This CDR3 is CASGGWGGQGSTDTQYF. The CDR3 region has the DNA TGTGCCAGCGGAGGATGGGGCGGGCAGGGGAGCACAGATACGCAGTATTTT. The chain combines TRBV19 with TRBJ2-3; D possibly corresponds to TRBD1 (6 bases). Between the trimmed V and J ends, which lost 9 bases and 0 bases, there was a span of 22 bases. This CDR3 has 17 residues. Germline-derived CDR1 and CDR2 are LNHDA and SQIVND (reference sequence).

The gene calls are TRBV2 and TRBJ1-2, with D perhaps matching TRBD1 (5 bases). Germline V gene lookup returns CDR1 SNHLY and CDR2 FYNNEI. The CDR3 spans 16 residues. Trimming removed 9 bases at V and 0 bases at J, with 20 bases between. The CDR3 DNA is TGTGCCAGGGCAGGGCGGCCCGGTACCCCTAACTATGGCTACACCTTC. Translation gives CARAGRPGTPNYGYTF.

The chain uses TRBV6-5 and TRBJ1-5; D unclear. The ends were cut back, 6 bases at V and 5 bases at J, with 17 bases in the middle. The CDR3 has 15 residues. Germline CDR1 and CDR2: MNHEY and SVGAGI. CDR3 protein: CASSSFTTGDQPQHF. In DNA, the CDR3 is TGTGCCAGCAGCTCCTTCACCACGGGAGATCAGCCCCAGCATTTT.

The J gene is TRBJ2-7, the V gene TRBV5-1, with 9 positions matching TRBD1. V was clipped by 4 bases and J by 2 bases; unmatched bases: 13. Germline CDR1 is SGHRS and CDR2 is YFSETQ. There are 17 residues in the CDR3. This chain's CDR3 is CASSMGTGTLKPYEQYF. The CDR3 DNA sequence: TGCGCCAGCAGCATGGGGACAGGGACCTTGAAGCCCTACGAGCAGTACTTC.

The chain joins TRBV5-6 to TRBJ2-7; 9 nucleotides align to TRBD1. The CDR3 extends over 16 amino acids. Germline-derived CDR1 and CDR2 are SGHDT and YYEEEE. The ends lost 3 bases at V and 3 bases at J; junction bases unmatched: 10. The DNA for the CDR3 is TGTGCCAGCAGCTCCACTGACAGGGGGTTATTCTACGAGCAGTACTTC. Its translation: CASSSTDRGLFYEQYF.

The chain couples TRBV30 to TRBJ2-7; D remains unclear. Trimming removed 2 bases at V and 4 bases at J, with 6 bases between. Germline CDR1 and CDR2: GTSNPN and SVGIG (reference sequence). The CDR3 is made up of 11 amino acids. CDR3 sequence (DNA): TGTGCCTGGAGTTTCAATTACGAGCAGTACTTC. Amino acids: CAWSFNYEQYF. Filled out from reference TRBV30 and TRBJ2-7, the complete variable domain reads SQTIHQWPATLVQPVGSPLSLECTVEGTSNPNLYWYRQAAGRGLQLLFYSVGIGQISSEVPQNLSASRPQDRQFILSSKKLLLSDSGFYLCAWSFNYEQYFGPGTRLTVT.

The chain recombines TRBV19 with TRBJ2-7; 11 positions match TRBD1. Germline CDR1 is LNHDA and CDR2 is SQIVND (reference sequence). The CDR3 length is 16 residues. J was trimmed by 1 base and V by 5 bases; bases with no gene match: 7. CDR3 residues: CASSSRDRGISYEQYF. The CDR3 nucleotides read TGTGCCAGTAGTTCCCGGGACAGGGGGATTTCCTACGAGCAGTACTTC.

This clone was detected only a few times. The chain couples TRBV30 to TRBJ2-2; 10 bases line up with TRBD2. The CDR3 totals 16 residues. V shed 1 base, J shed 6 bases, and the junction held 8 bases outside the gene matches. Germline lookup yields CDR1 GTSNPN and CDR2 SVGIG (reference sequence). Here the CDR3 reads CAWSAEGLAGAGELFF. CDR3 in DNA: TGTGCCTGGAGTGCGGAGGGGCTAGCGGGAGCCGGGGAGCTGTTTTTT.

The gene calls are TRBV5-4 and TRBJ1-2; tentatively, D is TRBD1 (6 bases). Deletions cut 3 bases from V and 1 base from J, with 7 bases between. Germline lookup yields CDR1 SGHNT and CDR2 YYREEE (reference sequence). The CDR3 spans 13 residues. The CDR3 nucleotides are TGTGCCAGCAGCTCGGACAGTAACTATGGCTACACCTTC. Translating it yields CASSSDSNYGYTF.

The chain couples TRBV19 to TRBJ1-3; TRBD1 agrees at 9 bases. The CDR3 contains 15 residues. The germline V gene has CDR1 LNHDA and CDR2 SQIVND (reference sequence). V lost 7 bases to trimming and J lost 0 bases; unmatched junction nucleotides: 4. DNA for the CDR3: TGTGCCAGTATTGACAGGGGGACCTCTGGAAACACCATATATTTT. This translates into CASIDRGTSGNTIYF.

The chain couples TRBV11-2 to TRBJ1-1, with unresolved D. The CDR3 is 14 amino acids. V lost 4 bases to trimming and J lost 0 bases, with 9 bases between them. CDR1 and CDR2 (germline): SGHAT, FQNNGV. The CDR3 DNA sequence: TGTGCCAGCAGCTCGTTGCTAATGAACACTGAAGCTTTCTTT. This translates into CASSSLLMNTEAFF.

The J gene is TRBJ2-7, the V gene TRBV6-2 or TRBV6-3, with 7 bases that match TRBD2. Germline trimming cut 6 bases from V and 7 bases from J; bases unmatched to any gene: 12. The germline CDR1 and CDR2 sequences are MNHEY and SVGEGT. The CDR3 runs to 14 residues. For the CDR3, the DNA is TGTGCCAGCAGCCCACCGGGGAGGGTCGAAGAGCAGTACTTC. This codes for CASSPPGRVEEQYF.

The CDR3 DNA is TGTGCCAGCAGCTCTCCGGGACAGGGTTCCTATGGCTACACCTTC. This encodes CASSSPGQGSYGYTF. The chain is built from TRBV28 and TRBJ1-2, with 9 bases aligning to TRBD1. Trimming cost V 6 bases and J 4 bases; bases outside gene matches: 9. Per germline, CDR1 MDHEN and CDR2 SYDVKM. CDR3 length: 15 residues.

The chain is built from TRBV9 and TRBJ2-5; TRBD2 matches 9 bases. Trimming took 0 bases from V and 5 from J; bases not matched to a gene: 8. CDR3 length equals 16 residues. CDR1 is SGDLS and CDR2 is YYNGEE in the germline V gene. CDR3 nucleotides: TGTGCCAGCAGCGTAGGTGATAGCGGGAGTCTCGAGACCCAGTACTTC. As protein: CASSVGDSGSLETQYF. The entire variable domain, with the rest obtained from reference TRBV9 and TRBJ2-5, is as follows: DSGVTQTPKHLITATGQRVTLRCSPRSGDLSVYWYQQSLDQGLQFLIQYYNGEERAKGNILERFSAQQFPDLHSELNLSSLELGDSALYFCASSVGDSGSLETQYFGPGTRLLVL.